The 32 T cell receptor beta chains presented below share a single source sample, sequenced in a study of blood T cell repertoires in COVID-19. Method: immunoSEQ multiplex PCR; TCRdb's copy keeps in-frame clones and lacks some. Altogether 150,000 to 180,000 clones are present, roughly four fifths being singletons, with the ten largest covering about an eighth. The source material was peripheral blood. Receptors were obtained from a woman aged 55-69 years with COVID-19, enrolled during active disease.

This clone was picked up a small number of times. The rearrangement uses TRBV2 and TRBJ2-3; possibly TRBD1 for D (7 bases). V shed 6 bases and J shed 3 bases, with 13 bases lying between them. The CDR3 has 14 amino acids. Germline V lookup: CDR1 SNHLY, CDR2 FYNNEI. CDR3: CASSRQGGTDTQYF. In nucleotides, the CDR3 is TGTGCCAGCAGCCGACAGGGAGGAACAGATACGCAGTATTTT.

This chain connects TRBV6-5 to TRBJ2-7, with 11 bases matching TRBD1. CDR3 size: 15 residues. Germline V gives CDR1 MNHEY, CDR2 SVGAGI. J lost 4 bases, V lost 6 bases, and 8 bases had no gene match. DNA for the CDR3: TGTGCCAGCAGAGGGACAGGGGGTCCCCCTTACGAGCAGTACGTC. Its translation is CASRGTGGPPYEQYV.

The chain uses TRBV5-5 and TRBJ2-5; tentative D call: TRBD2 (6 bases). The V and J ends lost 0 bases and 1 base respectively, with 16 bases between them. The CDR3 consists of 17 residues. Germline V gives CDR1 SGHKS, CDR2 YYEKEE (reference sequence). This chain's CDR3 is CASSLGTGAGTQETQYF. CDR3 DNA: TGTGCCAGCAGCTTGGGTACCGGGGCGGGAACCCAAGAGACCCAGTACTTC.

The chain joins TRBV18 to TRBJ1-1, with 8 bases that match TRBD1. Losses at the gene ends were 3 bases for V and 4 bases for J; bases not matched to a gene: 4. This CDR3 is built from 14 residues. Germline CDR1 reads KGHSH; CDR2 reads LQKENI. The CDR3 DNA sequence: TGTGCCAGCTCACCCAGGGGGCAGGGCACTGAAGCTTTCTTT. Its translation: CASSPRGQGTEAFF.

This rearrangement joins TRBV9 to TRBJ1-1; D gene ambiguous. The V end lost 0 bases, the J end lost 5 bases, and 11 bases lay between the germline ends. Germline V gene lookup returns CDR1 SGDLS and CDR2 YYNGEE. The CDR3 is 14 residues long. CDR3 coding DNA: TGTGCCAGCAGCGTAGCTCTTCGAGGGACTGAAGCTTTCTTT. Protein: CASSVALRGTEAFF.

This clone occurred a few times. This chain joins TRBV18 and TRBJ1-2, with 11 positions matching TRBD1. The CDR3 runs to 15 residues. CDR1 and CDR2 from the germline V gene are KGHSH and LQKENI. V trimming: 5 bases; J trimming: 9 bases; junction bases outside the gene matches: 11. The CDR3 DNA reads TGTGCCAGCTCAAATGGGACAGGGGGAATACGCAGCTACACCTTC. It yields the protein CASSNGTGGIRSYTF.

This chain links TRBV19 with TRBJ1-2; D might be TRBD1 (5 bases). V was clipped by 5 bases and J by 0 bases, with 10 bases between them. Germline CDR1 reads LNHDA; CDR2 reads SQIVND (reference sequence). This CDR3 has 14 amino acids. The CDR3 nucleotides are TGTGCCAGTAGTTCCTTGACAGCTAACTATGGCTACACCTTC. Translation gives CASSSLTANYGYTF.

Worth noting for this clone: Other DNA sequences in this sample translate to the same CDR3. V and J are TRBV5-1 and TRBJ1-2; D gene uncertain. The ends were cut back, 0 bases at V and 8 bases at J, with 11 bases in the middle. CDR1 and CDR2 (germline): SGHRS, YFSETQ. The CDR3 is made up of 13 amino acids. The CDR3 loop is CASSLAGGGGYTF. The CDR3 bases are TGCGCCAGCAGCTTGGCGGGAGGAGGAGGCTACACCTTC.

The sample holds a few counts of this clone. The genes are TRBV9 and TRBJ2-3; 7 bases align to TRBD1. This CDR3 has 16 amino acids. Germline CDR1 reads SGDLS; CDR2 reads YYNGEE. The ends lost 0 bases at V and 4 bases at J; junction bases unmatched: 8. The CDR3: CASSVARGMGADTQYF. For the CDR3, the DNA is TGTGCCAGCAGCGTAGCCAGGGGGATGGGGGCAGATACGCAGTATTTT. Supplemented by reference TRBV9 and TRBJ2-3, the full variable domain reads DSGVTQTPKHLITATGQRVTLRCSPRSGDLSVYWYQQSLDQGLQFLIQYYNGEERAKGNILERFSAQQFPDLHSELNLSSLELGDSALYFCASSVARGMGADTQYFGPGTRLTVL.

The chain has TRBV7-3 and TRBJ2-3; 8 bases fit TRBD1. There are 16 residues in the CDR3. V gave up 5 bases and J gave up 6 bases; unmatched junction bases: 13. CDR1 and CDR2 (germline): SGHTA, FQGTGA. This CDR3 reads CASSARPQGGDDTQYF. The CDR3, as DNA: TGTGCCAGCAGCGCACGTCCACAGGGGGGTGATGATACGCAGTATTTT.

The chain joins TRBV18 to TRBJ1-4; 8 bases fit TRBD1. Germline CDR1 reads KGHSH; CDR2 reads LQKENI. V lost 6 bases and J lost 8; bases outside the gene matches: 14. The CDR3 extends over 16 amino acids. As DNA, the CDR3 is TGTGCCAGCTCTTCGGACAGGGAGGGGAATAGAGAAAAACTGTTTTTT. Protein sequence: CASSSDREGNREKLFF.

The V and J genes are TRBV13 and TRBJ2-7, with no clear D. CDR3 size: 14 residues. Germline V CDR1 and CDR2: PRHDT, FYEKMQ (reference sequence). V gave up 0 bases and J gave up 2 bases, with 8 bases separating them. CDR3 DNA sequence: TGTGCCAGCAGCTTAGGGGCGGTCCCCTACGAGCAGTACTTC. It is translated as CASSLGAVPYEQYF.

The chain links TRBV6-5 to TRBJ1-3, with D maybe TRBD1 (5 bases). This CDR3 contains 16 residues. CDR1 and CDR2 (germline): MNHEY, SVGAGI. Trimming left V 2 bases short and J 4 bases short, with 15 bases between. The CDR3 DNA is TGTGCCAGCAGTTACCTCCAGCGGGGGTCGGGAAACACCATATATTTT. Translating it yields CASSYLQRGSGNTIYF.

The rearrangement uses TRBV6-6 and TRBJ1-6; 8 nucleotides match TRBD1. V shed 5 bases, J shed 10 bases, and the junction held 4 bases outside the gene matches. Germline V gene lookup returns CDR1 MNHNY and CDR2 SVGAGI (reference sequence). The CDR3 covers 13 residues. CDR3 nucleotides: TGTGCCAGCAGTCAGGGGGCAAGGTCACCCCTCCACTTT. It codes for CASSQGARSPLHF.

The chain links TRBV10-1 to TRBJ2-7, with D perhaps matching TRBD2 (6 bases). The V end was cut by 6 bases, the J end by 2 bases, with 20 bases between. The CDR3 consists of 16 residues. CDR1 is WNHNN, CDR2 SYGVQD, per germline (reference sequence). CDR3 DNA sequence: TGCGCCAGCAGCGGACGTAGGAGGGCAGATACCTACGAGCAGTACTTC. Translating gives CASSGRRRADTYEQYF.

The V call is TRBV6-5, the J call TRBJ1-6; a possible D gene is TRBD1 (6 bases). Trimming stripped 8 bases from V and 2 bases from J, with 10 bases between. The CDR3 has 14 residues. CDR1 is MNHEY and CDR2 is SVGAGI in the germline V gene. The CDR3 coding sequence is TGTGCCAGCGGGGGCAGGGCCTATAATTCACCCCTCCACTTT. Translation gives CASGGRAYNSPLHF.

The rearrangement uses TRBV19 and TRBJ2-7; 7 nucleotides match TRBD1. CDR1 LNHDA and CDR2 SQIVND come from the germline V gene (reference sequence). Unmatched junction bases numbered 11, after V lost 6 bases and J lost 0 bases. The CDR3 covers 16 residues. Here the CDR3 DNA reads TGTGCCAGTAGAGGCAGGGGGTCTTCTCGCTCCTACGAGCAGTACTTC. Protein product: CASRGRGSSRSYEQYF.

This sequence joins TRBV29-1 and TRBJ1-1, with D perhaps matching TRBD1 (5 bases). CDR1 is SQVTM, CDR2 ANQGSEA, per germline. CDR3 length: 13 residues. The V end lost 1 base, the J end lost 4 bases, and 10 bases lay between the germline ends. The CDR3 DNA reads TGCAGCGTTGAAGGGTTTCAGGGCACTGAAGCTTTCTTT. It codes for CSVEGFQGTEAFF.

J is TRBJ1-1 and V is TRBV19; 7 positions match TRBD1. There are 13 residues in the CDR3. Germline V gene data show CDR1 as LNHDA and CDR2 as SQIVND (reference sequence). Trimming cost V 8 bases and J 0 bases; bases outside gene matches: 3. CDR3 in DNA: TGTGCCAGTGGGACAGTCCTGAACACTGAAGCTTTCTTT. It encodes CASGTVLNTEAFF.

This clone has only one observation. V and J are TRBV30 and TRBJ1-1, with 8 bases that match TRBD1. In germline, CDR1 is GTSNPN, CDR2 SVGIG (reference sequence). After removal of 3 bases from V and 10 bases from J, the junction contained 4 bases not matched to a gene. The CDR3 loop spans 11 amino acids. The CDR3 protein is CAWRLTGGAFF. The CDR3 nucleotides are TGTGCCTGGAGGCTTACAGGGGGAGCTTTCTTT.

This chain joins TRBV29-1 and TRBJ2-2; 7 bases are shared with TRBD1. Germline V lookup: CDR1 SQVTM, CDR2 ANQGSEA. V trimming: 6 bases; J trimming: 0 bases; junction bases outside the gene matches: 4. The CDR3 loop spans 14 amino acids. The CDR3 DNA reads TGCAGCGTGCTCGGACAGGCGAACACCGGGGAGCTGTTTTTT. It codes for CSVLGQANTGELFF.

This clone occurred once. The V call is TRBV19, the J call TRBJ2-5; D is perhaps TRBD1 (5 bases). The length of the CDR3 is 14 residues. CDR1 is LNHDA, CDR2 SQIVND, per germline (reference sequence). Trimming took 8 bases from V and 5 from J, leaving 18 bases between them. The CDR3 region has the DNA TGTGCCAGTTCCCTGGGTAGGGGCGGCGAGACCCAGTACTTC. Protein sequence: CASSLGRGGETQYF.

This CDR3 reads CASSESRDIGSPLHF. CDR3 bases: TGCGCCAGCAGTGAGTCACGGGACATTGGATCACCCCTCCACTTT. The V gene is TRBV10-1, the J gene TRBJ1-6; tentative D call: TRBD1 (6 bases). The CDR3 loop spans 15 amino acids. Germline lookup yields CDR1 WNHNN and CDR2 SYGVQD (reference sequence). The V end lost 0 bases, the J end lost 10 bases, and 13 bases lay between the germline ends.

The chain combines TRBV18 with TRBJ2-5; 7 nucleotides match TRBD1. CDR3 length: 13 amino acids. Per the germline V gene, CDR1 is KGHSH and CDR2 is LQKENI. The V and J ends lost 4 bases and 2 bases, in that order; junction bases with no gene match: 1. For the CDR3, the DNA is TGTGCCAGCTCACGGGACAGACAAGAGACCCAGTACTTC. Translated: CASSRDRQETQYF. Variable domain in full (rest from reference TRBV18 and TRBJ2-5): NAGVMQNPRHLVRRRGQEARLRCSPMKGHSHVYWYRQLPEEGLKFMVYLQKENIIDESGMPKERFSAEFPKEGPSILRIQQVVRGDSAAYFCASSRDRQETQYFGPGTRLLVL.

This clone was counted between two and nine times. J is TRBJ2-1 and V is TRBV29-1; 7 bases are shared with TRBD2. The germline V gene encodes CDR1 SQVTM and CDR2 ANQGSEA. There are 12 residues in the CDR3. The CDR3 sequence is CSTSVSYNEQFF. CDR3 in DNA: TGCAGTACTAGCGTTTCCTACAATGAGCAGTTCTTC.

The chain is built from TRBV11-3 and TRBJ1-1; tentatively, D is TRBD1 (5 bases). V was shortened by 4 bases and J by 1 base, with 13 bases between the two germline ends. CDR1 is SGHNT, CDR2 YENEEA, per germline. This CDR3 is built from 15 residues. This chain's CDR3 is CASSSSTVSNTEAFF. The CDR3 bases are TGTGCCAGCAGCTCATCGACAGTCTCGAACACTGAAGCTTTCTTT.

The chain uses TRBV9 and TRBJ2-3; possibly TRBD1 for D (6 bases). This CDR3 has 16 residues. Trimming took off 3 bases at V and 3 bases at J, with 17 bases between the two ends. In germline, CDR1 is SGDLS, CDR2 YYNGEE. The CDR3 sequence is CASSARTDGVTDTQYF. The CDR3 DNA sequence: TGTGCCAGCAGCGCCCGGACAGACGGCGTTACAGATACGCAGTATTTT.

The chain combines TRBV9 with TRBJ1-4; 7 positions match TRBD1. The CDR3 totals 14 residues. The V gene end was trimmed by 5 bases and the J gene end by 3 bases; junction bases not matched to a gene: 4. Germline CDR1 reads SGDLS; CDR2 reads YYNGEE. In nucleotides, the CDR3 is TGTGCCAGCAGTATAGGACAGGCTAATGAAAAACTGTTTTTT. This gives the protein CASSIGQANEKLFF.

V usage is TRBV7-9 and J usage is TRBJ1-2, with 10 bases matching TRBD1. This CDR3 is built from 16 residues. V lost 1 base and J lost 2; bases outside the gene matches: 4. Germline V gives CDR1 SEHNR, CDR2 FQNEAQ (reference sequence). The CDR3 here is CASSLGDRGVNYGYTF. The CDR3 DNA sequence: TGTGCCAGCAGCTTAGGGGACAGGGGAGTAAACTATGGCTACACCTTC.

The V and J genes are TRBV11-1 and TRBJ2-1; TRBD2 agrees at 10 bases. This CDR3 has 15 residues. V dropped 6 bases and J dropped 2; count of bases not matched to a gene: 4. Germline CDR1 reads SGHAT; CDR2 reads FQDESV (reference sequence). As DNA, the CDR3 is TGTGCCAGCAGGCCAGCGGGAGGGACCTACAATGAGCAGTTCTTC. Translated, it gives CASRPAGGTYNEQFF. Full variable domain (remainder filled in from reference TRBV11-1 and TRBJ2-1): EAEVAQSPRYKITEKSQAVAFWCDPISGHATLYWYRQILGQGPELLVQFQDESVVDDSQLPKDRFSAERLKGVDSTLKIQPAELGDSAMYLCASRPAGGTYNEQFFGPGTRLTVL.

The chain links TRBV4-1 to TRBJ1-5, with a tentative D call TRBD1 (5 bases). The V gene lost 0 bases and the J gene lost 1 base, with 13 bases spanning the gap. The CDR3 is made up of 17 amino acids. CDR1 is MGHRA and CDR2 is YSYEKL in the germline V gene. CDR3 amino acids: CASSQEWGGTSNQPQHF. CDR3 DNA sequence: TGCGCCAGCAGCCAAGAATGGGGGGGAACGAGCAATCAGCCCCAGCATTTT.

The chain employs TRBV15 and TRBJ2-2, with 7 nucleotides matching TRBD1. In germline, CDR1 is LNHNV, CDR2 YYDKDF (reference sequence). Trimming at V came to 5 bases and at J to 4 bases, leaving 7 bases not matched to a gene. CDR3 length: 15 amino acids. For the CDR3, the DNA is TGTGCCACCAGCCCCCGACAGGGACCCACCGGGGAGCTGTTTTTT. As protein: CATSPRQGPTGELFF.